Included here is one T cell receptor beta chain sequence, with context. The germline V gene encodes CDR1 GTSNPN and CDR2 SVGIG (reference sequence). This CDR3 has 12 residues. The V end lost 0 bases, the J end lost 2 bases, and 5 bases lay between the germline ends. This entry is derived from a study of T cell responses to AZD1222 COVID-19 vaccine. The repertoire was sequenced with immunoSEQ multiplex PCR; TCRdb's copy has only in-frame clones and lacks some. The sample has roughly 110,000 clones, 75% to 95% seen once; the top ten hold roughly 6.2%. The rearrangement uses TRBV30 and TRBJ2-7; D unresolved. The material was peripheral blood, obtained 28 days after the second AZD1222 dose. The clonotype comes from an adult who received the AZD1222 COVID-19 vaccine. The CDR3 region has the DNA TGTGCCTGGAGTGTAACGGCCTACGAGCAGTACTTC. Translating it yields CAWSVTAYEQYF.